These 31 T cell receptor beta chains were sequenced from one sample in a study of T cell responses to AZD1222 COVID-19 vaccine (dated by TCRdb to about 2021). Read against the paper, the sample's time point label means: baseline before first vaccination. The library was prepared using the immunoSEQ multiplex PCR assay. The source is immuneACCESS, and TCRdb retained only in-frame sequences with V and J called. Part of the clones is not carried over; for the studies checked, unresolved V genes explain less than half of this, and the remainder is unexplained. This sample holds approximately 120,000 clones; about nine tenths were observed only once. Clones ranked in the top ten supply roughly 5.3% of the sample. Sequencing used peripheral blood, obtained on day 0 of AZD1222 vaccination. These receptors were taken from an adult in good health.

V is TRBV2 and J is TRBJ2-3; 10 bases match TRBD1. Germline CDR1 and CDR2: SNHLY and FYNNEI. J gave up 7 bases and V 6 bases, and 7 bases lay outside the gene matches. The CDR3 sequence is 14 residues long. CDR3 protein: CASSSETGGYTQYF. CDR3 nucleotide sequence: TGTGCCAGCAGCTCCGAGACAGGGGGCTATACGCAGTATTTT.

The chain links TRBV29-1 to TRBJ2-7, with 7 bases aligning to TRBD2. V dropped 4 bases and J dropped 5; count of bases not matched to a gene: 11. This CDR3 is built from 14 residues. CDR1 is SQVTM, CDR2 ANQGSEA, per germline. The DNA for the CDR3 is TGCAGCGTTGTCCTCCTAGCGGAGAGGGACGAGCAGTACTTC. As protein: CSVVLLAERDEQYF.

The genes are TRBV13 and TRBJ2-5, with D possibly matching TRBD1 (7 bases). Between the trimmed V and J ends, which lost 1 base and 7 bases, there was a span of 16 bases. This CDR3 is built from 15 residues. The germline V gene has CDR1 PRHDT and CDR2 FYEKMQ (reference sequence). The CDR3 nucleotides are TGTGCCAGCAGCTTAGAGCCAGGGACAGCGGGGACCCAGTACTTC. This sequence encodes CASSLEPGTAGTQYF.

V gene TRBV30 combines with J gene TRBJ2-7; the D call may be TRBD1 or TRBD2 (5 bases each). The CDR3 sequence is 17 residues long. Germline CDR1 GTSNPN, CDR2 SVGIG (reference sequence). Trimming removed 2 bases from V and 1 base from J, with 21 bases in between. DNA of the CDR3: TGTGCCTGGAGTTCTCCTGGGACCCATCCTTTTTCCTACGAGCAGTACTTC. Protein sequence: CAWSSPGTHPFSYEQYF.

The gene calls are TRBV6-1 and TRBJ2-2; a possible D gene is TRBD1 (5 bases). This CDR3 has 17 amino acids. Per germline, CDR1 MNHNS and CDR2 SASEGT. Trimming shortened V by 1 base and J by 4 bases, and 16 bases separated the two germline ends. The CDR3 coding sequence is TGTGCCAGCAGTGAAGTCTTGACAGTAGCCTTCACCGGGGAGCTGTTTTTT. This sequence encodes CASSEVLTVAFTGELFF.

The CDR3 loop reads CAWRNWYRTGGNTIYF. As DNA, the CDR3 is TGTGCCTGGAGGAATTGGTACCGGACAGGTGGAAACACCATATATTTT. The chain has TRBV30 and TRBJ1-3, with 7 bases fitting TRBD1. The germline V gene encodes CDR1 GTSNPN and CDR2 SVGIG (reference sequence). This CDR3 has 16 amino acids. J lost 3 bases, V lost 3 bases, and 11 bases had no gene match.

In its sample, this clone was seen once. V gene TRBV5-1 combines with J gene TRBJ2-3; D possibly corresponds to TRBD1 (5 bases). Germline V gives CDR1 SGHRS, CDR2 YFSETQ. Between the trimmed V and J ends, which lost 4 bases and 2 bases, there was a span of 14 bases. The CDR3 has 15 amino acids. The CDR3 is CASSPPDSTTDTQYF. For the CDR3, the DNA is TGCGCCAGCAGCCCCCCTGACAGTACCACAGATACGCAGTATTTT.

The chain has TRBV7-6 and TRBJ2-1; 12 bases fit TRBD2. Germline loops: CDR1 SGHVS, CDR2 FNYEAQ. The CDR3 runs to 15 residues. The V gene end was trimmed by 5 bases and the J gene end by 6 bases; junction bases not matched to a gene: 5. Here the CDR3 DNA reads TGTGCCAGCAGCCGAGGACTAGCGGGGTCCAATGAGCAGTTCTTC. Amino acid sequence: CASSRGLAGSNEQFF.

The chain joins TRBV5-4 to TRBJ2-3, with 7 positions matching TRBD2. From germline, CDR1 is SGHNT and CDR2 YYREEE (reference sequence). With 5 bases clipped from V and 5 bases from J, the junction kept 8 bases outside the gene matches. This CDR3 contains 14 residues. CDR3 DNA sequence: TGTGCCAGCAGGACGGGGGGAATAGGAGATACGCAGTATTTT. Residues: CASRTGGIGDTQYF. The full variable domain, its missing parts supplied by reference TRBV5-4 and TRBJ2-3, is ETGVTQSPTHLIKTRGQQVTLRCSSQSGHNTVSWYQQALGQGPQFIFQYYREEENGRGNFPPRFSGLQFPNYSSELNVNALELDDSALYLCASRTGGIGDTQYFGPGTRLTVL.

Only one count was recorded for this clone. CDR3 amino acids: CASRAIKGGRSEQFF. Here the CDR3 DNA reads TGTGCCAGCAGAGCAATCAAGGGCGGGAGGTCTGAGCAGTTCTTC. The rearrangement links TRBV11-2 to TRBJ2-1; 8 bases match TRBD2. This CDR3 has 15 amino acids. Trimming removed 6 bases from V and 9 bases from J; junction bases left unmatched: 13. The germline gives CDR1 SGHAT, CDR2 FQNNGV.

V gene TRBV5-4 combines with J gene TRBJ2-1; no definite D call. CDR3 length: 11 residues. The germline V and J ends were trimmed by 4 bases and 11 bases, with 10 bases remaining between them. CDR1 and CDR2 (germline): SGHNT, YYREEE (reference sequence). CDR3 in amino acids: CASSLASQQFF. In nucleotides, the CDR3 is TGTGCCAGCAGCCTGGCTAGTCAGCAGTTCTTC.

V and J are TRBV4-3 and TRBJ1-2; D is undetermined. Germline V gene sequence: CDR1 LGHNA, CDR2 YSLEER. There are 15 residues in the CDR3. V lost 4 bases to trimming and J lost 3 bases, with 15 bases between them. DNA for the CDR3: TGCGCCAGCAGCCCCCGACTTGGGCGGGACTATGGCTACACCTTC. Translated: CASSPRLGRDYGYTF.

The chain links TRBV5-3 to TRBJ1-6, with a possible D match to TRBD1 (6 bases). TRBV5-3 is an open reading frame, and its role is uncertain. This CDR3 has 17 amino acids. Trimming took 4 bases from V and 13 from J, leaving 27 bases between them. CDR3 region: CARSGVTGQIRRGPLHF. CDR3 DNA sequence: TGTGCCAGAAGCGGGGTGACAGGACAAATAAGAAGGGGTCCCCTCCACTTT.

Comments on this clone: A junction boundary mismatches the germline segment, possibly from a read error. The chain is built from TRBV5-8 and TRBJ1-5; tentatively, D is TRBD1 (6 bases). Germline CDR1 reads SGHTS; CDR2 reads YDEGEE. This CDR3 comprises 15 residues. CDR3 DNA: TGTGCCAGCAACTTGGGGCAGGGGAGCAATCAGCCCCAGCATTTT. Its protein is CASNLGQGSNQPQHF.

This clone was seen once. The V gene is TRBV28, the J gene TRBJ2-7; perhaps TRBD2 as D (5 bases). Trimming took 6 bases from V and 2 from J, leaving 20 bases between them. The CDR3 runs to 16 residues. CDR1 MDHEN and CDR2 SYDVKM come from the germline V gene. The CDR3 nucleotides are TGTGCCAGCAGCGGATCCGAGGGAAGGGATACCTACGAGCAGTACTTC. Translation gives CASSGSEGRDTYEQYF.

The chain uses TRBV7-9 and TRBJ1-6, with unresolved D. V shed 2 bases and J shed 7 bases, with 6 bases lying between them. The CDR3 has 13 residues. Germline-derived CDR1 and CDR2 are SEHNR and FQNEAQ (reference sequence). CDR3 sequence (DNA): TGTGCCAGCAGCTTATTGGGGAATTCACCCCTCCACTTT. This codes for CASSLLGNSPLHF.

This chain joins TRBV10-3 and TRBJ1-2; possibly TRBD1 for D (6 bases). Trimming removed 10 bases from V and 3 bases from J, with 21 bases in between. CDR1 is ENHRY, CDR2 SYGVKD, per germline. The CDR3 consists of 15 residues. This chain's CDR3 is CATDGTGNQDYGYTF. In DNA, the CDR3 is TGTGCCACCGATGGAACAGGGAACCAGGACTATGGCTACACCTTC.

V is TRBV28 and J is TRBJ1-5; the D is unclear. The germline V and J ends were trimmed by 5 bases and 3 bases, with 8 bases remaining between them. The CDR3 covers 13 residues. Germline lookup yields CDR1 MDHEN and CDR2 SYDVKM. This CDR3 is CASSPDLNQPQHF. Written as DNA, the CDR3 is TGTGCCAGCAGTCCGGATCTCAATCAGCCCCAGCATTTT.

V is TRBV18 and J is TRBJ2-2; D unclear. Germline values: CDR1 KGHSH, CDR2 LQKENI. The CDR3 is made up of 12 amino acids. Deletions cut 0 bases from V and 6 bases from J, with 2 bases between. CDR3: CASSPPPGELFF. CDR3 DNA: TGTGCCAGCTCACCACCGCCCGGGGAGCTGTTTTTT.

V and J are TRBV19 and TRBJ1-5; D remains unclear. The CDR3 totals 12 residues. V was shortened by 4 bases and J by 4 bases, with 5 bases between the two germline ends. The germline CDR1 and CDR2 sequences are LNHDA and SQIVND (reference sequence). The CDR3 coding sequence is TGTGCCAGTAGTACCGAGAATCAGCCCCAGCATTTT. Amino acids: CASSTENQPQHF.

The V and J genes are TRBV14 and TRBJ1-6; 7 nucleotides line up with TRBD1. The junction had 2 bases not matched to a gene; V was cut back by 3 bases and J by 0 bases. Germline V gene sequence: CDR1 SGHDN, CDR2 FVKESK. The length of the CDR3 is 16 residues. CDR3 protein: CASSHRQGSYNSPLHF. The CDR3, as DNA: TGTGCCAGCAGCCATAGACAGGGCTCCTATAATTCACCCCTCCACTTT.

The chain has TRBV2 and TRBJ1-3; D gene unclear. This CDR3 comprises 16 residues. Trimming removed 5 bases from V and 0 bases from J, with 14 bases in between. Per the germline V gene, CDR1 is SNHLY and CDR2 is FYNNEI. CDR3 protein: CASSSDGLVSGNTIYF. The DNA of the CDR3 is TGTGCCAGCAGTTCTGACGGTCTAGTCTCTGGAAACACCATATATTTT.

CDR3 in amino acids: CASSFLAGESSYEQYF. The CDR3, as DNA: TGTGCCAGCAGCTTCCTAGCGGGGGAAAGCTCCTACGAGCAGTACTTC. The chain joins TRBV12-1 to TRBJ2-7; TRBD2, as called in the table, went unchecked against the DNA. TRBV12-1 is labeled a pseudogene. CDR3 length: 16 residues.

V gene TRBV28 combines with J gene TRBJ1-2; TRBD1 matches at 9 bases. The CDR3 covers 13 residues. Per the germline V gene, CDR1 is MDHEN and CDR2 is SYDVKM. J lost 9 bases, V lost 5 bases, and 7 bases had no gene match. The CDR3 spells CASSPWTGASYTF. In DNA form, the CDR3 reads TGTGCCAGCAGTCCGTGGACAGGGGCAAGCTACACCTTC.

V and J are TRBV19 and TRBJ2-3, with TRBD1 identical over 8 bases. The germline V gene encodes CDR1 LNHDA and CDR2 SQIVND (reference sequence). This CDR3 region has 16 residues. The trim removed 5 bases at V and 2 bases at J, leaving 9 bases unmatched. Here the CDR3 reads CASSERTGLITDTQYF. For the CDR3, the DNA is TGTGCCAGTAGTGAGCGGACAGGGCTGATCACAGATACGCAGTATTTT.

The rearrangement uses TRBV7-8 and TRBJ2-7; 8 bases line up with TRBD2. V lost 2 bases to trimming and J lost 2 bases; unmatched junction nucleotides: 5. Germline V gene data show CDR1 as SGHVS and CDR2 as FQNEAQ. This CDR3 has 15 residues. CDR3: CASSLFSGGPYEQYF. The CDR3 nucleotides read TGTGCCAGCAGCTTATTTTCGGGAGGGCCCTACGAGCAGTACTTC.

This sequence joins TRBV6-6 and TRBJ2-7, with TRBD2 matching over 7 bases. CDR3 length: 14 residues. V gave up 3 bases and J gave up 5 bases; unmatched junction bases: 7. Germline V lookup: CDR1 MNHNY, CDR2 SVGAGI (reference sequence). This CDR3 is CASSYGEGKHEQYF. For the CDR3, the DNA is TGTGCCAGCAGTTATGGGGAGGGGAAGCACGAGCAGTACTTC.

This clone has just a few counts. The chain links TRBV15 to TRBJ1-2; TRBD1 aligns across 8 bases. In germline, CDR1 is LNHNV, CDR2 YYDKDF (reference sequence). Trimming took 0 bases from V and 1 from J; bases not matched to a gene: 4. This CDR3 contains 16 residues. CDR3 in amino acids: CATSRDGTGDNYGYTF. The CDR3 nucleotides read TGTGCCACCAGCAGAGATGGGACAGGCGATAACTATGGCTACACCTTC.

This clone has just one count. This chain joins TRBV10-3 and TRBJ2-1, with a tentative D call TRBD1 (5 bases). V shed 0 bases and J shed 0 bases, with 9 bases lying between them. Germline V gives CDR1 ENHRY, CDR2 SYGVKD. This CDR3 spans 16 amino acids. CDR3 amino acids: CAISESYRSSYNEQFF. The CDR3 DNA is TGTGCCATCAGTGAGTCTTACAGGAGCTCCTACAATGAGCAGTTCTTC.

The chain employs TRBV12-3 or TRBV12-4 and TRBJ1-3, with a possible D match to TRBD1 (5 bases). The CDR3 has 12 residues. V was cut by 5 bases and J by 4 bases, with 6 bases left in between. CDR3 bases: TGTGCCAGCAGTAGACAGGGAAACACCATATATTTT. This sequence encodes CASSRQGNTIYF.

The chain has TRBV5-1 and TRBJ2-2, with TRBD2 matching over 10 bases. V lost 4 bases and J lost 4; bases outside the gene matches: 4. CDR3 size: 15 residues. Germline CDR1 reads SGHRS; CDR2 reads YFSETQ. CDR3 amino acids: CASSAGLAFTGELFF. The DNA of the CDR3 is TGCGCCAGCAGCGCGGGACTAGCGTTCACCGGGGAGCTGTTTTTT. The whole variable domain, remainder taken from reference TRBV5-1 and TRBJ2-2, is KAGVTQTPRYLIKTRGQQVTLSCSPISGHRSVSWYQQTPGQGLQFLFEYFSETQRNKGNFPGRFSGRQFSNSRSEMNVSTLELGDSALYLCASSAGLAFTGELFFGEGSRLTVL.